A single TCR beta chain is shown here with its context. The antigen is unknown. This CDR3 contains 13 residues. V was clipped by 2 bases and J by 5 bases, with 7 bases between them. CDR1 and CDR2 from the germline V gene are MRHNA and SNTAGT. The sample belongs to a study of CD8+ T cells in alopecia areata. Looking at the study overall: Treated individuals took tofacitinib by mouth, 5 to 10 mg twice daily. Broader study findings: Persistence in scalp and blood during tofacitinib was observed for many expanded lesional clones.

RNA was extracted and reverse transcribed into cDNA as the sequencing template. TCRdb keeps only in-frame clones here, not all; method: immunoSEQ multiplex PCR. The data contain roughly 100,000 clones, about 60% of them seen just once; the ten biggest clones take up roughly 17%. The treatment was: oral pan-JAK inhibitor, 5-10 mg twice daily. Researchers picked out CD4+ and CD8+ T cells from PBMCs by sorting. The source material was CD8+ T cells sorted from blood, sampled at approximately week 55, from a patient treated with tofacitinib. The V gene is TRBV6-4, the J gene TRBJ1-5; D call uncertain. This sequence originates from a human donor with alopecia areata. CDR3 region: CASSDSPDQPQHF. CDR3 nucleotide sequence: TGTGCCAGCAGTGACAGCCCCGATCAGCCCCAGCATTTT.